The clone carrying this T cell receptor (beta chain) was observed at least ten times. Its antigen is as yet unknown. TCRdb itself ran the 5' RACE reads through MiXCR, one entry per CDR3 protein. The table lists some 38,000 distinct CDR3 sequences, 3% to 4% of them singletons. The ends were cut back, 2 bases at V and 0 bases at J, with 11 bases in the middle. Germline V CDR1 and CDR2: SGHTA, FQGTGA. This CDR3 has 17 amino acids. The data originate from a study of early T cells in non-severe SARS-CoV-2 infection. Overall study findings and caveats: Anti-spike CD8 responses were favored in VDJdb matching, and private and CD4 specificities were missed.

V usage is TRBV7-3 and J usage is TRBJ2-6; D is perhaps TRBD2 (6 bases). The source of this sequence is an adult who was a healthcare worker with PCR-confirmed SARS-CoV-2 infection or an uninfected control (not recorded which). Sequencing used whole blood. The CDR3 region is CASSLGGTASGANVLTF. The CDR3 DNA follows: TGTGCCAGCAGCTTAGGAGGGACCGCCTCTGGGGCCAACGTCCTGACTTTC.